Listed below are T cell receptor beta chains from one sample, sequenced in a study of shared clonotypes between healthy human individuals. Clones were sequenced by immunoSEQ multiplex PCR, and TCRdb holds only the in-frame ones, with some missing. Of 2,500,000 or so clones listed, 80% to 95% are singletons. Sequencing was performed on naive CD4+ T cells from PBMCs. The receptors were gathered from a man between 18 and 35 years old in good health. Some clones in this sample may be carry-over from other donors' samples. CDR3s include the opening cysteine and the closing phenylalanine or tryptophan. D genes are given only for firm matches. Rows may omit the clone size; those that give it use once, few, many or a size class.

j_gene	v_gene	abundance	d_gene	CDR3nt	CDR3aa
TRBJ1-5	TRBV4-1	.	TRBD1	TGCGCCAGCAGTTACACCGACAGGGGGAGTAATCAGCCCCAGCATTTT	CASSYTDRGSNQPQHF
TRBJ2-7	TRBV5-5	.	.	TGTGCCAGCAGCTTTGGCCGGGGCGCATATTCCTACGAGCAGTACTTC	CASSFGRGAYSYEQYF
TRBJ1-5	TRBV27	.	.	TGTGCCAGCAGTTTTTCCAGCGATCAGCCCCAGCATTTT	CASSFSSDQPQHF
TRBJ1-3	TRBV11-2	.	.	TGTGCCAGCAGCTTAGGATTAGGGAACACCATATATTTT	CASSLGLGNTIYF
TRBJ2-6	TRBV7-2	.	.	TGTGCCAGCAGCCCCCGGGGTAGCAACGTCCTGACTTTC	CASSPRGSNVLTF
TRBJ2-1	TRBV5-1	once	TRBD2	TGCGCCAGCAGCTTGAACCTAGCGGGAGGCGTTGAGCAGTTCTTC	CASSLNLAGGVEQFF
TRBJ2-7	TRBV7-8	.	TRBD1	TGTGCCAGCAGCTTGCCCACAGGGGGCGGGAACCAAGGGCAGTACTTC	CASSLPTGGGNQGQYF
TRBJ1-3	TRBV5-5	.	TRBD1	TGTGCCAGCAGACTGGACAGGCCCTCCTCTGGAAACACCATATATTTT	CASRLDRPSSGNTIYF
TRBJ2-3	TRBV30	.	TRBD2	TGTGCCCGGGGGGCTAGCGGGAGTGGTACGCAGTATTTT	CARGASGSGTQYF
TRBJ1-5	TRBV19	few	.	TGTGCCAGTAGTATAGGCCCTGGGGGGGGCAATCAGCCCCAGCATTTT	CASSIGPGGGNQPQHF
TRBJ1-4	TRBV5-5	.	.	TGTGCCAGCAGCTCTCGGACGGTCACTAATGAAAAACTGTTTTTT	CASSSRTVTNEKLFF
TRBJ2-1	TRBV28	.	.	TGTGCCAGCAGTTTAATAGCTCCTGAGCAGTTCTTC	CASSLIAPEQFF
TRBJ2-7	TRBV30	.	TRBD2	TGTGCCTGGAGTCTTCCGTGGCGGGAGAGATCCTACGAGCAGTACTTC	CAWSLPWRERSYEQYF
TRBJ2-1	TRBV28	.	.	TGTGCCAGCAGCCCATCCGGGACCCCCTCCTACAATGAGCAGTTCTTC	CASSPSGTPSYNEQFF
TRBJ2-3	TRBV7-2	.	.	TGTGCCAGCAGCTCCGGTCCCCGAGGGCAGTATTTT	CASSSGPRGQYF
TRBJ2-1	TRBV25-1	.	TRBD2	TGTGCCAGCAGTGACGCGGGAGGGTCGCCCTACAATGAGCAGTTCTTC	CASSDAGGSPYNEQFF
TRBJ1-1	TRBV5-1	.	.	TGCGCCAGCAGCATTCTTCCGGGACAAGGGATGAACACTGAAGCTTTCTTT	CASSILPGQGMNTEAFF
TRBJ2-3	TRBV5-1	.	TRBD2	TGCGCCAGTACCCCGGGGGGGTCTTCCACAGATACGCAGTATTTT	CASTPGGSSTDTQYF
TRBJ1-2	TRBV25-1	.	.	TGTGCCAGCAGTGAATCGGGCAGGGCAACTAACTATGGCTACACCTTC	CASSESGRATNYGYTF
TRBJ2-5	TRBV5-1	.	.	TGCGCCAGCAGCTTGGGTGTCTCCCAAGAGACCCAGTACTTC	CASSLGVSQETQYF
TRBJ2-7	TRBV19	.	.	TGTGCCAGTAGTACCACCCGGACAGCCATCTACGAGCAGTACTTC	CASSTTRTAIYEQYF
TRBJ2-1	TRBV7-9	.	TRBD2	TGTGCCAGCAGCCGGATGGGGACTAGCGGGAATCCCCAGCAGTTCTTC	CASSRMGTSGNPQQFF
TRBJ2-5	TRBV5-4	.	TRBD2	TGTGCCAGCAGCTTGCAACTAGCGCACCAAGAGACCCAGTACTTC	CASSLQLAHQETQYF
TRBJ1-1	TRBV28	once	TRBD1	TGTGCCAGCAGTGCTGACAGGGTGAACACTGAAGCTTTCTTT	CASSADRVNTEAFF
TRBJ1-3	TRBV4-1	.	.	TGCGCCAGCAGCCAAGATCCCCAGATTGGAAACACCATATATTTT	CASSQDPQIGNTIYF
TRBJ1-1	TRBV9	.	.	TGTGCCAGCAGCCCCGGGACGTCTGAAGCTTTCTTT	CASSPGTSEAFF
TRBJ2-7	TRBV6-5	.	TRBD2	TGTGCCAGCAGTTCGATGACTAGCGGGAGTTACTACGAGCAGTACTTC	CASSSMTSGSYYEQYF
TRBJ2-3	TRBV19	.	TRBD2	TGTGCCAGTAGTAAGACGGGGGGGGATACGCAGTATTTT	CASSKTGGDTQYF
TRBJ2-7	TRBV28	.	TRBD1	TGTGCCAGCAGCCGGGACAGGCCGTACGAGCAGTACTTC	CASSRDRPYEQYF
TRBJ2-7	TRBV9	once	.	TGTGCCAGCAGCGTAGGAGGGTCGCGCGAGCAGTACTTC	CASSVGGSREQYF
TRBJ2-7	TRBV5-1	.	TRBD1	TGCGCCAGCAGCTTGCAGGGGGCGCGTCCGTACTTC	CASSLQGARPYF
TRBJ2-1	TRBV10-1	.	.	TGCGCCAGCTCGAGGGAGCCTACATTTGAGCAGTTCTTC	CASSREPTFEQFF
TRBJ1-3	TRBV7-6	.	.	TGTGCCAGCAGCTTAGGGCCCACAGGGTATGGAAACACCATATATTTT	CASSLGPTGYGNTIYF
TRBJ2-5	TRBV2	.	TRBD2	TGTGCCAGACGGGGGGGGACGGAGACCCAGTACTTC	CARRGGTETQYF
TRBJ2-5	TRBV28	.	.	TGTGCCAGCAGTTCCCCCGGACTCAAAGAGACCCAGTACTTC	CASSSPGLKETQYF
TRBJ2-7	TRBV2	.	TRBD1	TGTGCCAGCACCTCTAGGGGGCCCTACGAGCAGTACTTC	CASTSRGPYEQYF
TRBJ2-5	TRBV5-1	.	TRBD2	TGCGCCAGCAGCGCGTTCCTAGCGGAGCAAGAGACCCAGTACTTC	CASSAFLAEQETQYF
TRBJ2-1	TRBV7-2	.	TRBD2	TGTGCCAGCAGCTTAGGGGCGGGAGGGAGCTACAATGAGCAGTTCTTC	CASSLGAGGSYNEQFF
TRBJ2-7	TRBV2	.	.	TGTGCCAGCAGCACCGGGTGGCCGGCCACCTACGAGCAGTACTTC	CASSTGWPATYEQYF
TRBJ2-3	TRBV5-1	.	TRBD2	TGCGCCAGCAGCCCTAGCGGGAGGGCGACAGATACGCAGTATTTT	CASSPSGRATDTQYF
TRBJ1-1	TRBV18	.	.	TGTGCCAGCTCGATAACGGAGGGTAAGGGGGCTGAAGCTTTCTTT	CASSITEGKGAEAFF
TRBJ1-2	TRBV4-1	.	.	TGCGCCAGCAGCCAACCATTAGGGCAACCAGACAATGGCTACACCTTC	CASSQPLGQPDNGYTF
TRBJ2-7	TRBV29-1	.	TRBD2	TGCAGCGTTGTTCGCCTAGCGGGAGGTCGCGAGCAGTACTTC	CSVVRLAGGREQYF
TRBJ1-4	TRBV5-1	.	TRBD1	TGCGCCAGCAGCCCTATGACAGGGGGGGAAAAACTGTTTTTT	CASSPMTGGEKLFF
TRBJ2-1	TRBV7-9	.	.	TGTGCCAGCAGCTTAGGACCCCCCAATGAGCAGTTCTTC	CASSLGPPNEQFF
TRBJ2-7	TRBV5-1	.	.	TGCGCCAGCAGCTTAGCAACAGACTACGAGCAGTACTTC	CASSLATDYEQYF
TRBJ2-5	TRBV5-1	.	TRBD2	TGCGCCAGCAGCTTGGGCCCACTAGCGGGAGAGGAGACCCAGTACTTC	CASSLGPLAGEETQYF